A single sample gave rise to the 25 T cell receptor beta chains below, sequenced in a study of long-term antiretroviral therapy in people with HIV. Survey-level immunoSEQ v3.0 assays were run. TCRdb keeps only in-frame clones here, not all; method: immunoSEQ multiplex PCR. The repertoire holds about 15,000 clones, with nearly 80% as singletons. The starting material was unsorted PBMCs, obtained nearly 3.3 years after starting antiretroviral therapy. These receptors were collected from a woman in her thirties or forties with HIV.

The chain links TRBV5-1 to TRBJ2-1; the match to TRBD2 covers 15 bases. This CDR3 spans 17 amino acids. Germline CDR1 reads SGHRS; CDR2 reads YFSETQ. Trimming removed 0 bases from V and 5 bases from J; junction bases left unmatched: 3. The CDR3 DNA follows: TGCGCCAGCAGCTTGGGGGGACTAGCGGGGGGCCACAATGAGCAGTTCTTC. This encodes CASSLGGLAGGHNEQFF.

Here the CDR3 DNA reads TGTGCCAGCAGCTCGGTTCAGGTCTCGGACTATGGCTACACCTTC. This gives the protein CASSSVQVSDYGYTF. The V gene is TRBV5-4, the J gene TRBJ1-2; D is ambiguous. The V end lost 3 bases, the J end lost 3 bases, and 15 bases lay between the germline ends. CDR3 length equals 15 residues. In germline, CDR1 is SGHNT, CDR2 YYREEE (reference sequence).

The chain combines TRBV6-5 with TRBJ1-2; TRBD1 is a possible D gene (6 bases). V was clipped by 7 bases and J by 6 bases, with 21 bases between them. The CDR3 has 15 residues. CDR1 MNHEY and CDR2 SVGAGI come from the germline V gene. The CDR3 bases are TGTGCCAGCACCCGGGCAGCTAAGGGGGATCATGGCTACACCTTC. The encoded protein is CASTRAAKGDHGYTF.

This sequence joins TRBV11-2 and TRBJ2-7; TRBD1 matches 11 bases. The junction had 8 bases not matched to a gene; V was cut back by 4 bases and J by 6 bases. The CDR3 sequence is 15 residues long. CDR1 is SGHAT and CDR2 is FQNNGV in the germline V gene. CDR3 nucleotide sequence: TGTGCCAGCAGCTCGGTCTGGGGGACAGGGGGCGAGCAGTACTTC. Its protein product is CASSSVWGTGGEQYF.

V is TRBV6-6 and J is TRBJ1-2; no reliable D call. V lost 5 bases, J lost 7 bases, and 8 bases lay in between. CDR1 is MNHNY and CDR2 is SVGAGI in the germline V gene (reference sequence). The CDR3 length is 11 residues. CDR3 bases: TGTGCCAGCAGTGAAATTGGTGGCTACACCTTC. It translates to CASSEIGGYTF.

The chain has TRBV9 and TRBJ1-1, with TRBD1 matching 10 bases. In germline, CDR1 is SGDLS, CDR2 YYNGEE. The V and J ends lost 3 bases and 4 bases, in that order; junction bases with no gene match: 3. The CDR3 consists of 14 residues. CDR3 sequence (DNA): TGTGCCAGCAGCGAGACAGGGGGCATCACTGAAGCTTTCTTT. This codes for CASSETGGITEAFF.

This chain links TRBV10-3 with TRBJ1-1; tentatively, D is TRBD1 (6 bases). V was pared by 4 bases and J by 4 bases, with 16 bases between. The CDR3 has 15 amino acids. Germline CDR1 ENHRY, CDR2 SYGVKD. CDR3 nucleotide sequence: TGTGCCATCAGTGTGGGACACGGAGTGGGCACTGAAGCTTTCTTT. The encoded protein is CAISVGHGVGTEAFF.

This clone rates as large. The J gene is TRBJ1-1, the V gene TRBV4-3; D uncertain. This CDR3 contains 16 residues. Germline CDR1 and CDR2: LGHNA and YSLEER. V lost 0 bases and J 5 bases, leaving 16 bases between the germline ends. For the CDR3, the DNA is TGCGCCAGCAGCCAAGATGTGGCAGCGGGAGATACTGAAGCTTTCTTT. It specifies CASSQDVAAGDTEAFF.

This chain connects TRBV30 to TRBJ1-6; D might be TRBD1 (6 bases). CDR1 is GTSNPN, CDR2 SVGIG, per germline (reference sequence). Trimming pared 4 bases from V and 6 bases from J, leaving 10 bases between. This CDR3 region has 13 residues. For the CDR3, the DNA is TGTGCCTGGAACGGACAGATTAATTCACCCCTCCACTTT. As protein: CAWNGQINSPLHF.

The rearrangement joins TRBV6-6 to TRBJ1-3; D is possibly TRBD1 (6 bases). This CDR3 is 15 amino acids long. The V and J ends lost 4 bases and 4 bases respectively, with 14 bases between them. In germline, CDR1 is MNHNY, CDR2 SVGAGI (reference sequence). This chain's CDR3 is CASSWQGRRGNTIYF. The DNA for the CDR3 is TGTGCCAGCAGTTGGCAGGGGCGCAGGGGAAACACCATATATTTT.

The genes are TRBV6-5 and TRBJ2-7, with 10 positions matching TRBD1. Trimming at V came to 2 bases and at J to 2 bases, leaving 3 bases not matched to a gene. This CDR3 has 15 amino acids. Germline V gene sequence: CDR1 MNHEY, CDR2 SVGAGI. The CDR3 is CASSYVGQGPYEQYF. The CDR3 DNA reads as TGTGCCAGCAGTTACGTGGGACAGGGGCCCTACGAGCAGTACTTC.

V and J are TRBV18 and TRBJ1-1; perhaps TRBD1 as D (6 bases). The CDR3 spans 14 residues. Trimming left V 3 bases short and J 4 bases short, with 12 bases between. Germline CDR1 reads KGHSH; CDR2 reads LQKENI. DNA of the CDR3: TGTGCCAGCTCACCGGGGGCAGGGCGCACTGAAGCTTTCTTT. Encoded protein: CASSPGAGRTEAFF.

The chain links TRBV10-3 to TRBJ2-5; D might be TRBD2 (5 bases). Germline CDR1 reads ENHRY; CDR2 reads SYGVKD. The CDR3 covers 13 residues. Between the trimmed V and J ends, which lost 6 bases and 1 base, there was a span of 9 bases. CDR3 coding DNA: TGTGCCATCAGCCTAGCCCGCCAAGAGACCCAGTACTTC. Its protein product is CAISLARQETQYF.

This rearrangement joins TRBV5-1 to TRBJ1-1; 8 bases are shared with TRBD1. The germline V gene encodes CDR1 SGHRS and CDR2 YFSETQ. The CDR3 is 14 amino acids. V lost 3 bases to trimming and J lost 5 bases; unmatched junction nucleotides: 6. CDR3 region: CASSSQGVETEAFF. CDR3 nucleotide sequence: TGCGCCAGCAGCTCACAGGGGGTAGAGACTGAAGCTTTCTTT.

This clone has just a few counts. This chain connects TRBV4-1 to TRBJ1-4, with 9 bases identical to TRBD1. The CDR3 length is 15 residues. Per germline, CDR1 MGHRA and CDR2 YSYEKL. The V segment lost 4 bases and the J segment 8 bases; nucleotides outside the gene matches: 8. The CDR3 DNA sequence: TGCGCCAGCAGCCCTACGGACAGGGGAAAGGAAAAACTGTTTTTT. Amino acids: CASSPTDRGKEKLFF.

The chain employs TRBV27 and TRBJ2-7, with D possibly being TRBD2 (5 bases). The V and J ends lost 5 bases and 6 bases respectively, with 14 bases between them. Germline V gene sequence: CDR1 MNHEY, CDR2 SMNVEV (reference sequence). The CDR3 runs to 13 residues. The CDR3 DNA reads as TGTGCCAGCAGTCGGGAAAGAGGCGGCGAGCAGTACTTC. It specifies CASSRERGGEQYF.

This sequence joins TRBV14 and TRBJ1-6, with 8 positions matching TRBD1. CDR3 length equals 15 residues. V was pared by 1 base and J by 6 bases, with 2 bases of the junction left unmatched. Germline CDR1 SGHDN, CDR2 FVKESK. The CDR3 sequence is CASSQVTGGNSPLHF. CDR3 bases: TGTGCCAGCAGCCAAGTTACAGGGGGTAATTCACCCCTCCACTTT.

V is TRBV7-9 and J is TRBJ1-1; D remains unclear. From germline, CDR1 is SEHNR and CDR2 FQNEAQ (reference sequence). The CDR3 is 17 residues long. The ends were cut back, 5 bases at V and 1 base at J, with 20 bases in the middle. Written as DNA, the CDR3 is TGTGCCAGCAGCCTCATCTCCGGGAGCAGGCCGAACACTGAAGCTTTCTTT. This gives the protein CASSLISGSRPNTEAFF.

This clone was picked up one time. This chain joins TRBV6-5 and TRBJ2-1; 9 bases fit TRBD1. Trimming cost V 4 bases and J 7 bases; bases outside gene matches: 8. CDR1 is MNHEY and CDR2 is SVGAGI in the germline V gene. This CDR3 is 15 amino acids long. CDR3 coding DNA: TGTGCCAGCAGTTTTACAGGGGGCGAAGGGAATGAGCAGTTCTTC. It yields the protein CASSFTGGEGNEQFF.

CDR3 DNA: TGTGCCAGCAGCTTAAAAGGGTTAGGGGGTCGGGGATTTGGGAGAAATTCACCCCTCCACTTT. This encodes CASSLKGLGGRGFGRNSPLHF. The gene calls are TRBV27 and TRBJ1-6, with D possibly matching TRBD1 (6 bases). Looked up from germline, CDR1 is MNHEY and CDR2 is SMNVEV (reference sequence). Trimming shortened V by 6 bases and J by 7 bases, and 34 bases separated the two germline ends. The length of the CDR3 is 21 residues.

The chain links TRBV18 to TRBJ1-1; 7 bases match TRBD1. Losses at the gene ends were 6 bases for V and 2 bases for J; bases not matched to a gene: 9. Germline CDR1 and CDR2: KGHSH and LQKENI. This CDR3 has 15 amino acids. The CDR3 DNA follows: TGTGCCAGCTCCCCGCGGGGGACAGACAACACTGAAGCTTTCTTT. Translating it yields CASSPRGTDNTEAFF.

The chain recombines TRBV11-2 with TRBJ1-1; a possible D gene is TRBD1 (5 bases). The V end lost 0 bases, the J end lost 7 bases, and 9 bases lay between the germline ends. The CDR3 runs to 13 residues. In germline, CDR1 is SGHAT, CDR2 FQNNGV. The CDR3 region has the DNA TGTGCCAGCAGCTTAGAGTCCGGGGGTGAAGCTTTCTTT. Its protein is CASSLESGGEAFF.

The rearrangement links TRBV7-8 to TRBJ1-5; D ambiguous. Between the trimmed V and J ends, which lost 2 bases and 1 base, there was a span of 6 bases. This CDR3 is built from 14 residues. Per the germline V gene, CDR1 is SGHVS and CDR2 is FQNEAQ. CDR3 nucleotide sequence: TGTGCCAGCAGCTTAATCGAGAGCAATCAGCCCCAGCATTTT. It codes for CASSLIESNQPQHF.

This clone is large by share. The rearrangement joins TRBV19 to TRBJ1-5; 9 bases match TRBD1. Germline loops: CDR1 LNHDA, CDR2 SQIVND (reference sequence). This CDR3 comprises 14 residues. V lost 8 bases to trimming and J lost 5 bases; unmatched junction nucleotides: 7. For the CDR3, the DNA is TGTGCCAGTGGACCGGGACAGGGATATCAGCCCCAGCATTTT. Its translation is CASGPGQGYQPQHF.

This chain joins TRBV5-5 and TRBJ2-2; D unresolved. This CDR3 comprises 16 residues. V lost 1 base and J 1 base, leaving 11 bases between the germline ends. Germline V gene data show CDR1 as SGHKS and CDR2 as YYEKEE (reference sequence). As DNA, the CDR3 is TGTGCCAGCAGCTTGAGTTCGAAGGGGAACACCGGGGAGCTGTTTTTT. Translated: CASSLSSKGNTGELFF.